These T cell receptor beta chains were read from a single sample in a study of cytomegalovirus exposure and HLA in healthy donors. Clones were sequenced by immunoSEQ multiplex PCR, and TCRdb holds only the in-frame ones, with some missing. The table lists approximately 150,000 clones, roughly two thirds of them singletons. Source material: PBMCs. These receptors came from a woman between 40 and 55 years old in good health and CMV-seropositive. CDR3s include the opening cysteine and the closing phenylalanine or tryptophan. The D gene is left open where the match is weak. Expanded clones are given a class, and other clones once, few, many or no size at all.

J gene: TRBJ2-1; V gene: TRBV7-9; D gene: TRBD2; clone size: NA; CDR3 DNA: TGTGCCAGCAGCTCAACTAGCGGGAGAATTTTGGGCTCCTACAATGAGCAGTTCTTC; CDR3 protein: CASSSTSGRILGSYNEQFF
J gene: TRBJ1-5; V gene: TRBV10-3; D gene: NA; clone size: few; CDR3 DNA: TGTGCCATCAGCACGGGGGGCAGCAATCAGCCCCAGAATTTT; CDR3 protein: CAISTGGSNQPQNF
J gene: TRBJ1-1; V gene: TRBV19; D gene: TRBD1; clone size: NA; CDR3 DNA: TGTGCCAGTAGTCCGACGGGGACAGTCGAGTCCACTGAAGCTTTCTTT; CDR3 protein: CASSPTGTVESTEAFF
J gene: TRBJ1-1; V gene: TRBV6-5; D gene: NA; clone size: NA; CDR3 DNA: TGTGCCAGCAGGGGACTGACGAACACTGAAGCTTTCTTT; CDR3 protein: CASRGLTNTEAFF
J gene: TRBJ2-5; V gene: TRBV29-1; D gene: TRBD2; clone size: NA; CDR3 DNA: TGCAGCGTTGCGGTGCTAGCGGGGGCGGGGGAGACCCAGTACTTC; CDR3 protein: CSVAVLAGAGETQYF
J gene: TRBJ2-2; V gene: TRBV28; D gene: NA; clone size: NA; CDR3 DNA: TGTGCCGGCAGTTTATACTCGGGAGTTTTCACCGGGGAGCTGTTTTTT; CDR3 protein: CAGSLYSGVFTGELFF
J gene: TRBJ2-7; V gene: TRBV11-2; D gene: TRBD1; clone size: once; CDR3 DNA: TGTGCCAGCAGCTGGGGACAGGTCCTCTACGAAGGTGCTAAGGGCGAGCAGTACTTC; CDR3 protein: CASSWGQVLYEGAKGEQYF
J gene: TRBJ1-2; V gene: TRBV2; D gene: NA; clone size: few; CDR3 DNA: TGTGCCAGCAGTCCCCATAACTATGGCTACCCCTTC; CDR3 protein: CASSPHNYGYPF
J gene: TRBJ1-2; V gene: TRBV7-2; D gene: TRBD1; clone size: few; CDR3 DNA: TGTGCCAGCAGCACCCTACAGGACAGGGGCAGTGGCTACACCTTC; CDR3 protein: CASSTLQDRGSGYTF
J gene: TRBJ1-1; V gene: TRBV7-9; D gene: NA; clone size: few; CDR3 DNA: TGTGCCAGCAGCCATCTAAACGCTGAAGCTTTCTTT; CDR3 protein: CASSHLNAEAFF
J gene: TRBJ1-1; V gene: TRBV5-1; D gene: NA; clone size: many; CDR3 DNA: TGCGCCAGCAGCTTGGAAGGGAGTTACACTGAAGCTTTCTTT; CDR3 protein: CASSLEGSYTEAFF
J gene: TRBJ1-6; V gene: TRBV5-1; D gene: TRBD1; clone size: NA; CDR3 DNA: TGCGCCAGCAGCTTGGGGGCCGGACAGGGGAATTCACCCCTCCACTTT; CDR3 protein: CASSLGAGQGNSPLHF